The 26 T cell receptor beta chains presented below share a single source sample, sequenced in a study of breast tumors, draining lymph nodes, adjacent tissues. TCRdb fed the multiplex PCR reads into MiXCR, producing one record per CDR3 protein. The data hold 45,000 to 65,000 distinct CDR3 sequences, with under 50% observed a single time. The material sequenced was breast tumor tissue. Source of these receptors: a female donor with breast cancer. Some clones in this sample may be carry-over from other donors' samples.

This chain joins TRBV20-1 and TRBJ2-3; 7 positions agree with TRBD2. The V and J ends lost 3 bases and 1 base, in that order; junction bases with no gene match: 7. The CDR3 loop spans 15 amino acids. Germline-derived CDR1 and CDR2 are DFQATT and SNEGSKA (reference sequence). The chain's CDR3 is CSARGNAGGTDTQYF. The CDR3 DNA reads as TGCAGTGCTAGGGGGAACGCGGGGGGCACAGATACGCAGTATTTT.

J is TRBJ2-1 and V is TRBV24-1, with no clear D. Trimming left V 5 bases short and J 5 bases short, with 12 bases between. This CDR3 is 14 amino acids long. In germline, CDR1 is KGHDR, CDR2 SFDVKD. This chain's CDR3 is CATSGPPIHNEQFF. CDR3 sequence (DNA): TGTGCCACCAGTGGCCCTCCCATACACAATGAGCAGTTCTTC.

This clonotype showed up many times. The CDR3 loop is CASTTTGTDTQYF. CDR3 in DNA: TGTGCCAGTACCACAACAGGGACAGATACGCAGTATTTT. The chain has TRBV19 and TRBJ2-3, with D maybe TRBD1 (6 bases). The germline V gene encodes CDR1 LNHDA and CDR2 SQIVND (reference sequence). V shed 7 bases and J shed 3 bases, with 11 bases lying between them. This CDR3 region has 13 residues.

Remarks on this clonotype: The junction departs from germline at one end; a sequencing error may be responsible. J is TRBJ1-6 and V is TRBV7-2; 8 nucleotides match TRBD1. Germline-derived CDR1 and CDR2 are SGHTA and FQGNSA. This CDR3 spans 16 amino acids. This chain's CDR3 is CASSAGGTGSNSPLHF. The CDR3, as DNA: TGTGCCAGCAGCGCAGGTGGGACAGGTTCGAATTCCCCCCTCCACTTT.

Ten or more counts support this clonotype. The rearrangement joins TRBV12-3 or TRBV12-4 to TRBJ2-5; the D gene is possibly TRBD1 (5 bases). Trimming shortened V by 4 bases and J by 5 bases, and 14 bases separated the two germline ends. This CDR3 region has 14 residues. CDR3 amino acids: CASSSQGDGETQYF. In DNA, the CDR3 is TGTGCCAGCAGTTCCCAGGGCGACGGGGAGACCCAGTACTTC.

The chain recombines TRBV24-1 with TRBJ2-5; D uncertain. The CDR3 loop spans 14 amino acids. Deletions cut 3 bases from V and 2 bases from J, with 9 bases between. CDR1 KGHDR and CDR2 SFDVKD come from the germline V gene. CDR3 residues: CATSDTTSQETQYF. Here the CDR3 DNA reads TGTGCCACCAGTGATACGACATCTCAAGAGACCCAGTACTTC.

The chain recombines TRBV5-6 with TRBJ2-1; 7 bases agree with TRBD2. The CDR3 spans 16 residues. Germline trimming cut 2 bases from V and 6 bases from J; bases unmatched to any gene: 11. CDR1 is SGHDT, CDR2 YYEEEE, per germline. The CDR3 nucleotides are TGTGCCAGCAGCTTTGTGGGCGGGAGAGAGGGCAATGAGCAGTTCTTC. Its protein product is CASSFVGGREGNEQFF.

This rearrangement joins TRBV11-2 to TRBJ1-1; 11 bases line up with TRBD1. The CDR3 has 15 residues. The germline V gene has CDR1 SGHAT and CDR2 FQNNGV. Trimming took 2 bases from V and 3 from J; bases not matched to a gene: 2. CDR3 amino acids: CASSLLDRGHTEAFF. CDR3 sequence (DNA): TGTGCCAGCAGCTTATTGGACAGGGGGCACACTGAAGCTTTCTTT.

This clonotype came up many times. The CDR3 here is CASRSGYQETQYF. CDR3 DNA: TGTGCCAGCAGGAGCGGGTACCAAGAGACCCAGTACTTC. The genes are TRBV6-1 and TRBJ2-5, with D maybe TRBD2 (6 bases). Germline values: CDR1 MNHNS, CDR2 SASEGT. The CDR3 extends over 13 amino acids. The V and J ends lost 6 bases and 0 bases respectively, with 8 bases between them.

The chain has TRBV5-4 and TRBJ1-1, with no clear D. The CDR3 extends over 16 amino acids. Germline CDR1 is SGHNT and CDR2 is YYREEE (reference sequence). The V and J ends lost 3 bases and 1 base respectively, with 16 bases between them. Written as DNA, the CDR3 is TGTGCCAGCAGCTCTGAACCCCTCAAGTCGAACACTGAAGCTTTCTTT. It translates to CASSSEPLKSNTEAFF.

This clonotype was counted ten times or more. A single base separates this from a much larger clone, so it may be a read error. The CDR3 does not close with the conserved phenylalanine or tryptophan, likely indicating a read error. The rearrangement links TRBV7-9 to TRBJ2-4, with D uncertain. The V and J ends lost 9 bases and 1 base respectively, with 13 bases between them. The CDR3 extends over 14 amino acids. The germline V gene encodes CDR1 SEHNR and CDR2 FQNEAQ (reference sequence). The CDR3 spells CASSEVTAKNIQYL. As DNA, the CDR3 is TGTGCCAGTTCCGAGGTAACGGCCAAAAACATTCAGTACCTC.

The rearrangement joins TRBV9 to TRBJ2-3, with D perhaps matching TRBD1 or TRBD2 (6 bases each). Per the germline V gene, CDR1 is SGDLS and CDR2 is YYNGEE. CDR3 length: 14 amino acids. V gave up 2 bases and J gave up 4 bases, with 11 bases separating them. The CDR3 loop reads CASSVEGEADTQYF. The CDR3 DNA follows: TGTGCCAGCAGCGTGGAGGGGGAGGCAGATACGCAGTATTTT.

This clonotype has a count of ten or more. The genes are TRBV28 and TRBJ2-1, with D perhaps TRBD1 (6 bases). Germline-derived CDR1 and CDR2 are MDHEN and SYDVKM. V lost 10 bases, J lost 11 bases, and 15 bases lay in between. The CDR3 runs 11 residues. The CDR3 is CATTTGIQQFF. Written as DNA, the CDR3 is TGTGCCACGACGACAGGTATTCAGCAGTTCTTC.

This chain joins TRBV5-1 and TRBJ1-2; 11 nucleotides agree with TRBD1. With V trimmed by 4 bases and J by 4 bases, 3 bases remained unmatched. CDR3 length equals 14 residues. Germline V lookup: CDR1 SGHRS, CDR2 YFSETQ. The CDR3 here is CASSIGQGAYGYTF. Here the CDR3 DNA reads TGCGCCAGCAGCATAGGACAGGGGGCCTATGGCTACACCTTC.

This clonotype showed up many times. The chain joins TRBV20-1 to TRBJ2-3, with D unresolved. CDR1 DFQATT and CDR2 SNEGSKA come from the germline V gene (reference sequence). CDR3 size: 10 residues. Between the trimmed V and J ends, which lost 5 bases and 6 bases, there was a span of 6 bases. The DNA for the CDR3 is TGCAGTGCTGGGTTGGATACGCAGTATTTT. Its protein product is CSAGLDTQYF.

By share, this clonotype counts as medium-sized. The chain couples TRBV20-1 to TRBJ2-5; D unresolved. V was clipped by 2 bases and J by 5 bases, with 15 bases between them. Germline CDR1 and CDR2: DFQATT and SNEGSKA (reference sequence). The CDR3 has 14 amino acids. CDR3: CSARSDARFETQYF. The CDR3 DNA sequence: TGCAGTGCTAGATCGGACGCGAGGTTCGAGACCCAGTACTTC.

This clonotype was counted at least ten times. The chain links TRBV20-1 to TRBJ2-7; TRBD2 matches at 12 bases. V shed 5 bases, J shed 5 bases, and the junction held 4 bases outside the gene matches. CDR3 length equals 13 residues. From germline, CDR1 is DFQATT and CDR2 SNEGSKA (reference sequence). This CDR3 reads CSALAGGLNEQYF. The CDR3 nucleotides are TGCAGTGCTCTAGCGGGAGGGCTCAACGAGCAGTACTTC.

The gene calls are TRBV11-3 and TRBJ2-3; D might be TRBD1 or TRBD2, each matching 5 bases. The germline CDR1 and CDR2 sequences are SGHNT and YENEEA. The V gene lost 1 base and the J gene lost 5 bases, with 16 bases spanning the gap. The CDR3 consists of 16 residues. The CDR3 is CASSLGNPGTIDTQYF. CDR3 sequence (DNA): TGTGCCAGCAGCTTAGGTAATCCGGGGACCATAGATACGCAGTATTTT.

This clonotype was detected many times. This chain joins TRBV20-1 and TRBJ1-5; TRBD1 might be the D (5 bases). Deletions cut 0 bases from V and 4 bases from J, with 19 bases between. CDR1 DFQATT and CDR2 SNEGSKA come from the germline V gene (reference sequence). This CDR3 has 17 residues. The CDR3 sequence: CSARDRRKGNPNQPQHF. In DNA, the CDR3 is TGCAGTGCTAGAGATAGGAGAAAGGGGAACCCGAATCAGCCCCAGCATTTT.

This clonotype counts as medium-sized. CDR3 in amino acids: CASSLRWDRQETQYF. Here the CDR3 DNA reads TGTGCCAGCAGCTTAAGATGGGACAGGCAAGAGACCCAGTACTTC. The V and J genes are TRBV7-2 and TRBJ2-5, with TRBD1 matching over 8 bases. The CDR3 contains 15 residues. V trimming: 2 bases; J trimming: 2 bases; junction bases outside the gene matches: 4. From germline, CDR1 is SGHTA and CDR2 FQGNSA. Filled out from reference TRBV7-2 and TRBJ2-5, the complete variable domain reads GAGVSQSPSNKVTEKGKDVELRCDPISGHTALYWYRQSLGQGLEFLIYFQGNSAPDKSGLPSDRFSAERTGGSVSTLTIQRTQQEDSAVYLCASSLRWDRQETQYFGPGTRLLVL.

This clonotype was counted ten times or more. A read error is possible here, since a much larger clone lies one base away. The J gene is TRBJ2-7, the V gene TRBV11-2; TRBD1 matches 9 bases. This CDR3 spans 16 amino acids. J was trimmed by 6 bases and V by 5 bases; bases with no gene match: 14. Per the germline V gene, CDR1 is SGHAT and CDR2 is FQNNGV. In nucleotides, the CDR3 is TGTGCCAGCAGCCAGGGACAGGGCACCCATCGGTCCGAGCAGTACTTC. It is translated as CASSQGQGTHRSEQYF.

This clonotype was counted a few times. In DNA, the CDR3 is TGTGCCAGCAGTAAAGGACGCCTTTATGGCTACACCTTC. It specifies CASSKGRLYGYTF. The chain employs TRBV6-5 and TRBJ1-2; D ambiguous. Per the germline V gene, CDR1 is MNHEY and CDR2 is SVGAGI. The CDR3 sequence is 13 residues long. Trimming shortened V by 5 bases and J by 5 bases, and 12 bases separated the two germline ends.

In its sample, this clonotype was seen once. The chain joins TRBV4-1 to TRBJ2-5, with 8 bases lining up with TRBD1. Per the germline V gene, CDR1 is MGHRA and CDR2 is YSYEKL. V dropped 2 bases and J dropped 3; count of bases not matched to a gene: 8. The CDR3 is 16 residues long. CDR3 sequence: CASSQSLGTGKETQYF. CDR3 nucleotides: TGCGCCAGCAGCCAATCGTTGGGGACAGGTAAAGAGACCCAGTACTTC.

The chain uses TRBV18 and TRBJ2-7; 13 bases fit TRBD2. Germline-derived CDR1 and CDR2 are KGHSH and LQKENI. Germline trimming cut 6 bases from V and 9 bases from J; bases unmatched to any gene: 11. This CDR3 comprises 15 residues. The CDR3 DNA sequence: TGTGCCAGCTCGGAGACTAGCGGGGGGTACGAGGGGCAGTACTTC. It specifies CASSETSGGYEGQYF.

This clonotype was seen repeatedly, ten times or more. As DNA, the CDR3 is TGCAGTGCAGGGGACAGCTACGAGCAGTACTTC. Translating gives CSAGDSYEQYF. The J gene is TRBJ2-7, the V gene TRBV20-1; 7 bases align to TRBD1. J gave up 3 bases and V 6 bases, and 2 bases lay outside the gene matches. Germline-derived CDR1 and CDR2 are DFQATT and SNEGSKA (reference sequence). The length of the CDR3 is 11 residues.

At least ten counts were recorded for this clonotype. V gene TRBV11-3 combines with J gene TRBJ2-7; TRBD2 aligns across 9 bases. Germline CDR1 is SGHNT and CDR2 is YENEEA. The CDR3 is made up of 16 amino acids. V lost 0 bases to trimming and J lost 3 bases; unmatched junction nucleotides: 6. In DNA form, the CDR3 reads TGTGCCAGCAGCTTAGATAGCGGGAGAAAGGGCTACGAGCAGTACTTC. Protein sequence: CASSLDSGRKGYEQYF.